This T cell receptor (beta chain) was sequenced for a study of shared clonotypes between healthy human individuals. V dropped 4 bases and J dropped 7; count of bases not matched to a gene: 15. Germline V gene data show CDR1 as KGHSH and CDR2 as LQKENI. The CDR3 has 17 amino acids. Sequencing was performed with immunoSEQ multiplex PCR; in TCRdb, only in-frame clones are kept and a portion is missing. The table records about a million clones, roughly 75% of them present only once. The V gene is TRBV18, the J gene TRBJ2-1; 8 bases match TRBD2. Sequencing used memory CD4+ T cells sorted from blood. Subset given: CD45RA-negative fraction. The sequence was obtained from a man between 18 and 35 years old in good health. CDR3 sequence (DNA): TGTGCCAGCTCACTCTCCCAGGCGAGCGGGAGTCTTAATGAGCAGTTCTTC. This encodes CASSLSQASGSLNEQFF.